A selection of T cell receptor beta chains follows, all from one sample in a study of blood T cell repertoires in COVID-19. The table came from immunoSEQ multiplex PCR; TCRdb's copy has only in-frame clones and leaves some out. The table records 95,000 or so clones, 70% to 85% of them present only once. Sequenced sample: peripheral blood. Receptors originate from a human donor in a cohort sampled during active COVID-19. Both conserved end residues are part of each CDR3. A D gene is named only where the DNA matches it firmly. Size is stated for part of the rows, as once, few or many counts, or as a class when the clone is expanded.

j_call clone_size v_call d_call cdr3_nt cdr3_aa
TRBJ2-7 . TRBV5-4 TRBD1 TGTGCCAGCAGCATGGGGGGACAGGGCGGCTTCGAGCAGTACTTC CASSMGGQGGFEQYF
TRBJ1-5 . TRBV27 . TGTGCCAGCAGTTTAAGTCGACTACCTAATCAGCCCCAGCATTTT CASSLSRLPNQPQHF
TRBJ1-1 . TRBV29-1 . TGCAGCGTAGGCAGGGACACTGAAGCTTTCTTT CSVGRDTEAFF
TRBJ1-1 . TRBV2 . TGTGCCAGCAGCTACAGGTCTGCGAACACTGAAGCTTTCTTT CASSYRSANTEAFF
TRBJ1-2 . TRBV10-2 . TGCGCCAGCTTTGAAATTGCCGGGCAGGACAACAACTATGGCTACACCTTC CASFEIAGQDNNYGYTF
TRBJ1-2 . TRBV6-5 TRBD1 TGTGCCAGCAGATGGACAGGGTTTAACTATGGCTACACCTTC CASRWTGFNYGYTF
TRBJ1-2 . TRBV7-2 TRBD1 TGTGCCAGCAGCTGGGACAGATACTATGGCTACACCTTC CASSWDRYYGYTF
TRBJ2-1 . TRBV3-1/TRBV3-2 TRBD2 TGTGCCAGCAGCCACCGTAGCGGGGGGAACAATGAGCAGTTCTTC CASSHRSGGNNEQFF
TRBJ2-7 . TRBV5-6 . TGTGCCAGCAGCCCCCTCGGGTACGAGCAGTACTTC CASSPLGYEQYF
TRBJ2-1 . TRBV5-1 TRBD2 TGCGCCAGCAGCTTGGGTATAGCGGGGGCCTACAATGAGCAGTTCTTC CASSLGIAGAYNEQFF
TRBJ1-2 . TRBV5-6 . TGTGCCAGCAGCGAGAATCGAGGGAGCAGCTATGGCTACACCTTC CASSENRGSSYGYTF
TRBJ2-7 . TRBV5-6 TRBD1 TGTGCCAGCAGCCCAGGACAGGGAGGTTACGAGCAGTACTTC CASSPGQGGYEQYF
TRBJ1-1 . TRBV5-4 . TGTGCCAGCAGCTTGACAGGGAACACTGAAGCTTTCTTT CASSLTGNTEAFF
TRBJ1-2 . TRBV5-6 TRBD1 TGTGCCAGCAGCTTGTACAGGGGAACATCAGTCGGCTACACCTTC CASSLYRGTSVGYTF
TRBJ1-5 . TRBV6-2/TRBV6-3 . TGTGCCAGCAGTTATGGACAGCTTAGCAATCAGCCCCAGCATTTT CASSYGQLSNQPQHF
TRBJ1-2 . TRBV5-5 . TGTGCCAGCAGCTTGGCAGTGGCCTTTGGCTACACCTTC CASSLAVAFGYTF
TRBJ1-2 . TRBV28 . TGTGCCAGCAGTAGGACAGTGGATCACTATGGCTACACCTTC CASSRTVDHYGYTF
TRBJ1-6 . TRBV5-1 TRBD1 TGCGCCAGCAGCTTGTCCCGGGACAGAAATTCACCCCTCCACTTT CASSLSRDRNSPLHF
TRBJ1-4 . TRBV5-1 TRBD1 TGCGCCAGCAGCACCGGACAGGTTACAAATGAAAAACTGTTTTTT CASSTGQVTNEKLFF
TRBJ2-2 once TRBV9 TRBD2 TGTGCCAGCAGCGTAGGACTAGCGGGGGGCGCGAACACCGGGGAGCTGTTTTTT CASSVGLAGGANTGELFF
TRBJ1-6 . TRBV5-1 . TGCGCCAGCAGGCGGGACGGAATTTATAATTCACCCCTCCACTTT CASRRDGIYNSPLHF
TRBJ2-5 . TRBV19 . TGTGCCAGTAGTATGGCGGGGTGGGGTGTAGAGACCCAGTACTTC CASSMAGWGVETQYF
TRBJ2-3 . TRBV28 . TGTGCCAGCAAGTCGCGGGGCTTAGGTACAGATACGCAGTATTTT CASKSRGLGTDTQYF
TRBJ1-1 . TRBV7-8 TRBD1 TGTGCCAGCAGCTCCCGGACAGGGGGCCTCACTGAAGCTTTCTTT CASSSRTGGLTEAFF
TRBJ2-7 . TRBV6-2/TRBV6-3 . TGTGCCAGCAGTTCTTGGACAGGAGGGGTCTACGAGCAGTACTTC CASSSWTGGVYEQYF
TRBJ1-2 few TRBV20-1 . TGCGCAGTAGCGCGAAACTATGGCTACACCTTC CAVARNYGYTF
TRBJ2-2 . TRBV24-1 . TGTGCCACCAGTGATTTTGAGGGAGCAAACACCGGGGAGCTGTTTTTT CATSDFEGANTGELFF
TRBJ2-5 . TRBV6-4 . TGTGCCAGCAGTCTACTAGAAGGGACCCAGTACTTC CASSLLEGTQYF
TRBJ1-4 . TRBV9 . TGTGCCAGCAGCGTAGGGACCGGAGGAGCTAATGAAAAACTGTTTTTT CASSVGTGGANEKLFF
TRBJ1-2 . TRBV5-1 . TGCGCCAGCAGCTTGGAGGGGGGCTACACCTTC CASSLEGGYTF
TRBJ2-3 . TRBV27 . TGTGCCAGCAGTTTTTCCCTCGGGACTAGCACAGATACGCAGTATTTT CASSFSLGTSTDTQYF
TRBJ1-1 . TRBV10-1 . TGCGCCAGCAGCCTCCAAGGTAGGGGCACTGAAGCTTTCTTT CASSLQGRGTEAFF
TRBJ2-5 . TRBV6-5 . TGTGCCAGCAGTTTTGCGAGGGACACCCTACAAGAGACCCAGTACTTC CASSFARDTLQETQYF
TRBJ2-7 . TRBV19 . TGTGCCAGTAGTCCACAAACAGGGATAGCCTACGAGCAGTACTTC CASSPQTGIAYEQYF
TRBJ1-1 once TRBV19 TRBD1 TGTGCCAGTAGATGGGACAGGAACACTGAAGCTTTCTTT CASRWDRNTEAFF
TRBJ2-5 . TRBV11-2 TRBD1 TGTGCCAGCAGCTTAGTTACGGGGACAGTAGACCAAGAGACCCAGTACTTC CASSLVTGTVDQETQYF
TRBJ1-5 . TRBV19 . TGTGCCAGTAGTATAATCCCTCGGGATGGCAATCAGCCCCAGCATTTT CASSIIPRDGNQPQHF
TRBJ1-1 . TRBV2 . TGTGCCAGCAGTTGGTCGCAGGGAGGGAACACTGAAGCTTTCTTT CASSWSQGGNTEAFF
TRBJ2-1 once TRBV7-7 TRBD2 TGTGCTAGCAGCATAGCGGGAGACTACAATGAGCAGTTCTTC CASSIAGDYNEQFF
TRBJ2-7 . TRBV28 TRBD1 TGTGCCAGCAGCCCGGACAGGGTTGAAGTGCAGTACTTC CASSPDRVEVQYF
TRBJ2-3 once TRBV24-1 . TGTGCCACCAGTGACCGCGGCGTGGGGGGGGCGCCAGATACGCAGTATTTT CATSDRGVGGAPDTQYF
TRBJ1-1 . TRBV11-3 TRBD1 TGTGCCAGCAGCACGACAGGGGGAGCAGGTATGAACACTGAAGCTTTCTTT CASSTTGGAGMNTEAFF
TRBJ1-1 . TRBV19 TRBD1 TGTGCCAGTAGTATAGAACAGGGGGGGAGGACTGAAGCTTTCTTT CASSIEQGGRTEAFF
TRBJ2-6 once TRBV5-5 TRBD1 TGTGCCAGCAGCCTGGATGGGCAGGGGGTGACAGGGGCCAACGTCCTGACTTTC CASSLDGQGVTGANVLTF
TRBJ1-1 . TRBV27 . TGTGCCAGCATGCCGGGACAACTTAACACTGAAGCTTTCTTT CASMPGQLNTEAFF
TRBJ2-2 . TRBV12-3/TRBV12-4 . TGTGCCAGCAAAATACGGGGTGCCGGGGAGCTGTTTTTT CASKIRGAGELFF
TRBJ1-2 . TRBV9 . TGTGCCAGCAGCGCCGGGGACTCCTACTTATATGGCTACACCTTC CASSAGDSYLYGYTF
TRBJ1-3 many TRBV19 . TGTGCCAGTAGTATGACCGGCGGGGGAAACACCATATATTTT CASSMTGGGNTIYF
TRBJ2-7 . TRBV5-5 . TGTGCCAGCAGCCCCCAGGCGGCAACGGGGGCCTACGAGCAGTACTTC CASSPQAATGAYEQYF
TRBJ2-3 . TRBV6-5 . TGTGCCAGCAGGCGGGGCGGGGGCACAGATACGCAGTATTTT CASRRGGGTDTQYF
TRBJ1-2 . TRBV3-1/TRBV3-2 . TGTGCCAGCAGCCAAGGACCGACAGCGAGAGGCTACACCTTC CASSQGPTARGYTF
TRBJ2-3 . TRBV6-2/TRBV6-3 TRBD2 TGTGCCAGCAGTTACTCGGGACTAGCGGGGAGCACAGATACGCAGTATTTT CASSYSGLAGSTDTQYF
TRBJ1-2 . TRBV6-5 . TGTGCCAGCAGGGCTAGCGAAGCGGGGGGCTACACCTTC CASRASEAGGYTF
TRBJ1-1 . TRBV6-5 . TGTGCCAGCAGTTCGGTCAACACTGAAGCTTTCTTT CASSSVNTEAFF
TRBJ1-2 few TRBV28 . TGTGCCACGTCATACGAGAGTCCCTATGGCTACACCTTC CATSYESPYGYTF
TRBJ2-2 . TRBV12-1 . TGTGCCAGCAGCTTTGGGCGGGGGGGCAGCCCGAACACCGGGGAGCTGTTTTTT CASSFGRGGSPNTGELFF
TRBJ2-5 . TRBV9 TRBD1 TGTGCCAGCAGCGCGGGACAGGGGCCCTTCCTACAAGAGACCCAGTACTTC CASSAGQGPFLQETQYF
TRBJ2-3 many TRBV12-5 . TGTGCTAGTGGTTTGCTTAGAGACGGGACAAGATCGCCAGATACGCAGTATTTT CASGLLRDGTRSPDTQYF
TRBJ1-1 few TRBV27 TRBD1 TGTGCCAGCAGTTTATCGATAAAGGATACATATAGGGGGCAAGGGACTGAAGCTTTCTTT CASSLSIKDTYRGQGTEAFF